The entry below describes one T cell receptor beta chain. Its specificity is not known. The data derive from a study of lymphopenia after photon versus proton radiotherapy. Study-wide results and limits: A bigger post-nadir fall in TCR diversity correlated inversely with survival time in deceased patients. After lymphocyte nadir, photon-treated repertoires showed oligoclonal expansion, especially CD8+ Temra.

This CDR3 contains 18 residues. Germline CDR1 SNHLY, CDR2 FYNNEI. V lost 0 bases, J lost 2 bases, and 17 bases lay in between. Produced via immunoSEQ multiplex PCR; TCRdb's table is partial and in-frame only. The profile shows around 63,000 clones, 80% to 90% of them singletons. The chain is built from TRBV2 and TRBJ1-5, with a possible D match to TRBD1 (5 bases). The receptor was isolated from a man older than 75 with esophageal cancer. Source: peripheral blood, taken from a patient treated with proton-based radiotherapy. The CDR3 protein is CASSEALSLGRGNQPQHF. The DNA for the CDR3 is TGTGCCAGCAGTGAAGCGCTATCTTTGGGCAGGGGCAATCAGCCCCAGCATTTT.